The next 7 T cell receptor beta chains were all read from a single sample in a study of molecular identifiers for immune sequencing clone quantification. TCRdb reprocessed the PCR reads via MiXCR and lists one record per CDR3 protein. This table has about 330,000 distinct CDR3 sequences, about a quarter appearing once. The sample comprised naive CD8+ T cells from blood, with Jurkat cell RNA spiked in. Subset noted: FACS-sorted CD8+CD4-CCR7+CD45RA+ naive T cells. The origin of the receptors is a human donor in good health. Some libraries in this study had Jurkat cell RNA spiked in.

This clonotype occurred a few times. The V call is TRBV29-1, the J call TRBJ2-1; 7 nucleotides match TRBD2. Germline CDR1 and CDR2: SQVTM and ANQGSEA. V lost 7 bases and J lost 7; bases outside the gene matches: 4. The CDR3 loop spans 11 amino acids. CDR3 in amino acids: CSAGAGNEQFF. The CDR3 DNA follows: TGCAGCGCCGGAGCGGGGAATGAGCAGTTCTTC.

Concerning this clonotype: A read error is possible here, since a much larger clone lies one base away. V usage is TRBV2 and J usage is TRBJ2-2; D remains unclear. V was clipped by 4 bases and J by 10 bases, with 10 bases between them. CDR3 size: 12 residues. CDR1 is SNHLY, CDR2 FYNNEI, per germline. The CDR3 here is CASSVLSEELFF. CDR3 nucleotide sequence: TGTGCCAGCAGTGTCTTGAGCGAGGAGCTGTTTTTT. The full variable domain, in which reference TRBV2 and TRBJ2-2 provide the parts outside the CDR3, is EPEVTQTPSHQVTQMGQEVILRCVPISNHLYFYWYRQILGQKVEFLVSFYNNEISEKSEIFDDQFSVERPDGSNFTLKIRSTKLEDSAMYFCASSVLSEELFFGEGSRLTVL.

Note on this clonotype: Being one base from a much bigger clone, this may be a read error. The DNA of the CDR3 is TGTGCCAGCAGCGATGTGTCTGTTGTAACTGGAGCTTTCTTT. Protein product: CASSDVSVVTGAFF. V is TRBV5-3 and J is TRBJ1-1, with D unresolved. TRBV5-3 is designated an ORF whose function remains uncertain. The CDR3 is made up of 14 amino acids.

This clonotype was seen at least ten times. The rearrangement links TRBV7-6 to TRBJ2-3, with 10 bases fitting TRBD1. CDR1 and CDR2 (germline): SGHVS, FNYEAQ. V lost 5 bases to trimming and J lost 11 bases; unmatched junction nucleotides: 13. The CDR3 runs 15 residues. The CDR3 region is CASSPFTPGQGMQYF. CDR3 coding DNA: TGTGCCAGCAGCCCCTTTACGCCGGGACAGGGGATGCAGTATTTT.

The V and J genes are TRBV3-1 and TRBJ1-5; no definite D call. Germline V gives CDR1 LGHDT, CDR2 YNNKEL (reference sequence). The ends were cut back, 1 base at V and 2 bases at J, with 9 bases in the middle. The CDR3 has 15 amino acids. Here the CDR3 reads CASSQGGFGNQPQHF. Written as DNA, the CDR3 is TGTGCCAGCAGCCAAGGTGGCTTCGGCAATCAGCCCCAGCATTTT. The full variable domain, in which reference TRBV3-1 and TRBJ1-5 provide the parts outside the CDR3, is DTAVSQTPKYLVTQMGNDKSIKCEQNLGHDTMYWYKQDSKKFLKIMFSYNNKELIINETVPNRFSPKSPDKAHLNLHINSLELGDSAVYFCASSQGGFGNQPQHFGDGTRLSIL.

This clonotype was recorded many times. The chain joins TRBV4-3 to TRBJ2-3; TRBD2 agrees at 12 bases. The CDR3 loop spans 16 amino acids. Germline CDR1 is LGHNA and CDR2 is YSLEER. Germline trimming cut 3 bases from V and 1 base from J; bases unmatched to any gene: 2. In DNA, the CDR3 is TGCGCCAGCAGCCACTGGACTAGCGGGGGCACAGATACGCAGTATTTT. Translated: CASSHWTSGGTDTQYF.

V gene TRBV19 combines with J gene TRBJ2-7, with a tentative D call TRBD1 (5 bases). CDR3 size: 13 residues. Germline lookup yields CDR1 LNHDA and CDR2 SQIVND (reference sequence). V shed 5 bases and J shed 2 bases, with 10 bases lying between them. CDR3 sequence reads: CASSEGATYEQYF. CDR3 sequence (DNA): TGTGCCAGTAGTGAAGGGGCGACCTACGAGCAGTACTTC.